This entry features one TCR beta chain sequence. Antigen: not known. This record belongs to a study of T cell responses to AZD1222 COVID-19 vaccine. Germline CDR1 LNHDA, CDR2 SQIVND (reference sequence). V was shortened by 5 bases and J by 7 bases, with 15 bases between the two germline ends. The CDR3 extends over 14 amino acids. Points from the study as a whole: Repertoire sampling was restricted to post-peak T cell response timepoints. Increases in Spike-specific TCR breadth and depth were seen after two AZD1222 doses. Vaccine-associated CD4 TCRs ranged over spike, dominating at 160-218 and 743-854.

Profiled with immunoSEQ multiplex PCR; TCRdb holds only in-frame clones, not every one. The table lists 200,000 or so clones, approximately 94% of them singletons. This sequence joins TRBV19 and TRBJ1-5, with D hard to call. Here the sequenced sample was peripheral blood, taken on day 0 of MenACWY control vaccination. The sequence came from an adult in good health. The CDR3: CASSWSEGHQPQHF. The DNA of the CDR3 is TGTGCCAGTAGTTGGTCTGAAGGGCACCAGCCCCAGCATTTT.